The entry below gives a single T cell receptor (beta chain) sequence along with its context. Its matching antigen is unknown. The data were obtained in a study of cytomegalovirus exposure and HLA in healthy donors. CDR1 is SGHNT, CDR2 YYREEE, per germline (reference sequence). CDR3 length: 13 residues. V shed 7 bases and J 6 bases; nucleotides not matched to a gene: 4. Study conclusions and caveats: Accurate predictions that matched the HLA-A and HLA-B alleles of most subjects were reportedly made from TCR beta sequences. Reportedly, a later analysis found an Asian-associated ancestry cluster had fewer N-insertions than the roughly 700-donor mean.

This PCR relied on a set of 60 Vbeta primers and 13 Jbeta primers. This table comes from immunoSEQ multiplex PCR, and its TCRdb copy is limited to in-frame clones, with some not included. The repertoire consists of about 210,000 clones, with around 79% occurring once and the leading ten covering about 0.36%. The sequencing input was PBMCs. The J gene is TRBJ2-3, the V gene TRBV5-4; 11 nucleotides line up with TRBD2. This TCR came from a male donor in good health and CMV-seropositive. CDR3 loop: CASGLAGGDTQYF. CDR3 in DNA: TGTGCCAGCGGTCTAGCGGGAGGTGATACGCAGTATTTT.